This T cell receptor (beta chain) is from a study of human T cells and chemical hapten exposure. From the 5' RACE reads, TCRdb called clonotypes with MiXCR, one entry per CDR3 protein. This sample has approximately 150,000 distinct CDR3 sequences, with roughly 4.1% found just once. V was pared by 0 bases and J by 1 base, with 7 bases between. This CDR3 spans 14 amino acids. Germline-derived CDR1 and CDR2 are DFQATT and SNEGSKA (reference sequence). RNA extraction used unfractionated whole blood as the source of total RNA. This clonotype has a count of ten or more. V gene TRBV20-1 combines with J gene TRBJ1-5; D remains unclear. This clonotype was obtained from a female donor in good health. In nucleotides, the CDR3 is TGCAGTGCTAGAGATATTTGGAGCAATCAGCCCCAGCATTTT. Protein: CSARDIWSNQPQHF.